The 18 T cell receptor beta chains below were found in one sample sequenced in a study of T-cell memory formation after mild COVID-19. TCRdb recomputed calls from the 5' RACE reads with MiXCR, one row per CDR3 protein. The sample consists of around 310,000 distinct CDR3 sequences, less than 20% of them appearing once. The sample was PBMCs or a T cell subset sorted from them (not recorded which). The receptors originated from a man aged 18-30 years who had mild COVID-19 (a few samples of this study predate the infection). Cell type and time point are not known.

This clonotype was recorded many times. V usage is TRBV5-1 and J usage is TRBJ1-3, with 7 bases lining up with TRBD1. Germline V gene lookup returns CDR1 SGHRS and CDR2 YFSETQ. The CDR3 loop spans 14 amino acids. The V gene end was trimmed by 5 bases and the J gene end by 4 bases; junction bases not matched to a gene: 6. CDR3 bases: TGCGCCAGCAGGAACCCACAGGGGGGAAACACCATATATTTT. This translates into CASRNPQGGNTIYF. The variable domain in full, with the rest retrieved from reference TRBV5-1 and TRBJ1-3, is KAGVTQTPRYLIKTRGQQVTLSCSPISGHRSVSWYQQTPGQGLQFLFEYFSETQRNKGNFPGRFSGRQFSNSRSEMNVSTLELGDSALYLCASRNPQGGNTIYFGEGSWLTVV.

In this sample, this clonotype turned up a few times. This chain uses TRBV7-2 with TRBJ2-1; 8 bases map to TRBD1. The length of the CDR3 is 14 residues. With 5 bases clipped from V and 9 bases from J, the junction kept 9 bases outside the gene matches. From germline, CDR1 is SGHTA and CDR2 FQGNSA. CDR3 DNA: TGTGCCAGCAGCATGACAGGGGCTGGTAGTGAGCAGTTCTTC. Its translation is CASSMTGAGSEQFF.

The chain employs TRBV12-3 or TRBV12-4 and TRBJ2-7, with 7 bases that match TRBD1. V gave up 5 bases and J gave up 9 bases; unmatched junction bases: 10. The CDR3 loop spans 13 amino acids. The CDR3 coding sequence is TGTGCCAGCAGTCCCCAGGACAGGCTGGGGCAGTACTTC. Protein sequence: CASSPQDRLGQYF.

The rearrangement links TRBV5-1 to TRBJ2-7, with D possibly being TRBD1 or TRBD2 (6 bases each). Germline lookup yields CDR1 SGHRS and CDR2 YFSETQ. Between the trimmed V and J ends, which lost 4 bases and 5 bases, there was a span of 16 bases. The CDR3 totals 14 residues. CDR3 sequence: CASSHSRGVNEQYF. In DNA form, the CDR3 reads TGCGCCAGCAGCCATTCTAGGGGGGTTAACGAGCAGTACTTC.

This clonotype was observed a handful of times. The chain combines TRBV6-2 or TRBV6-3 with TRBJ2-7, with 7 bases that match TRBD1. J was trimmed by 6 bases and V by 8 bases; bases with no gene match: 10. The CDR3 has 13 amino acids. The germline V gene has CDR1 MNHEY and CDR2 SVGEGT. The CDR3 region is CASSRTGPTEQYV. The DNA for the CDR3 is TGTGCCAGCTCTCGGACAGGACCCACCGAGCAGTACGTC.

The chain combines TRBV5-1 with TRBJ2-3; D gene unclear. V lost 4 bases, J lost 0 bases, and 12 bases lay in between. Germline V gene lookup returns CDR1 SGHRS and CDR2 YFSETQ. This CDR3 has 15 residues. The CDR3: CASSPRATSTDTQYF. The CDR3 DNA sequence: TGCGCCAGCAGCCCAAGGGCGACTAGCACAGATACGCAGTATTTT.

The chain carries TRBV12-3 or TRBV12-4 and TRBJ1-5; 8 bases are shared with TRBD1. The CDR3 covers 15 residues. Trimming took 8 bases from V and 4 from J; bases not matched to a gene: 10. The chain's CDR3 is CASGDNRGLNQPQHF. The CDR3 coding sequence is TGTGCCAGCGGAGACAACAGGGGGTTAAATCAGCCCCAGCATTTT.

In its sample, this clonotype was seen a few times. The rearrangement joins TRBV12-3 or TRBV12-4 to TRBJ2-5; 13 positions agree with TRBD2. The CDR3 is made up of 16 amino acids. The trim removed 6 bases at V and 2 bases at J, leaving 6 bases unmatched. The CDR3 DNA follows: TGTGCCAGCAGCCCAACACTAGCGGGGGGGCAAGAGACCCAGTACTTC. Translated, it gives CASSPTLAGGQETQYF.

This clonotype was counted between two and nine times. This rearrangement joins TRBV20-1 to TRBJ1-2, with D possibly TRBD1 on 5 matching bases. From germline, CDR1 is DFQATT and CDR2 SNEGSKA (reference sequence). Between the trimmed V and J ends, which lost 6 bases and 4 bases, there was a span of 15 bases. The CDR3 sequence is 13 residues long. CDR3 in DNA: TGCAGTGCCCGGTTTGACAGTGCCTATGGCTACACCTTC. Translated: CSARFDSAYGYTF.

This clonotype was recorded a few times. This chain uses TRBV6-2 or TRBV6-3 with TRBJ2-5, with D unresolved. Trimming shortened V by 2 bases and J by 11 bases, and 6 bases separated the two germline ends. CDR3 length equals 10 residues. CDR1 and CDR2 from the germline V gene are MNHEY and SVGEGT. The CDR3: CASSYGTQYF. In DNA, the CDR3 is TGTGCCAGCAGTTACGGTACTCAGTACTTC.

This clonotype was observed at least ten times. The CDR3 is CATSEDRAQPQHF. CDR3 bases: TGTGCCACCTCTGAGGACAGGGCCCAGCCCCAGCATTTT. V and J are TRBV18 and TRBJ1-5; 8 bases fit TRBD1. CDR3 length equals 13 residues. Trimming took 10 bases from V and 7 from J; bases not matched to a gene: 9. CDR1 is KGHSH and CDR2 is LQKENI in the germline V gene.

This rearrangement joins TRBV5-1 to TRBJ2-3; the D gene is possibly TRBD1 (6 bases). This CDR3 is 15 amino acids long. Trimming shortened V by 5 bases and J by 2 bases, and 15 bases separated the two germline ends. Germline CDR1 SGHRS, CDR2 YFSETQ. CDR3: CASRNGTNPTDTQYF. CDR3 sequence (DNA): TGCGCCAGCAGGAACGGGACAAATCCCACAGATACGCAGTATTTT.

This sequence joins TRBV4-1 and TRBJ2-6; D gene ambiguous. Germline loops: CDR1 MGHRA, CDR2 YSYEKL. The V end lost 0 bases, the J end lost 0 bases, and 6 bases lay between the germline ends. This CDR3 comprises 16 residues. The CDR3 nucleotides read TGCGCCAGCAGCCAAGATTTCGGCTCTGGGGCCAACGTCCTGACTTTC. Amino acid sequence: CASSQDFGSGANVLTF.

This clonotype appeared a few times. This chain joins TRBV6-2 or TRBV6-3 and TRBJ2-7; 7 nucleotides align to TRBD2. The CDR3 runs to 15 residues. Germline assignment: CDR1 MNHEY and CDR2 SVGEGT. J gave up 2 bases and V 5 bases, and 9 bases lay outside the gene matches. CDR3 DNA sequence: TGTGCCAGCAGTACCCCGGGACTAACCCCCTACGAGCAGTACTTC. This codes for CASSTPGLTPYEQYF.

This clonotype has just one count. As the CDR3 is not closed by the conserved phenylalanine or tryptophan, this likely results from a read error. The limits of the CDR3 on the DNA are not certain, so only TCRdb's listed CDR3 is given. This chain uses TRBV7-2 with TRBJ2-5; the table gives TRBD2 as D, unverified against the DNA. Germline V gives CDR1 SGHTA, CDR2 FQGNSA. The CDR3 spans 20 residues, counting both ends. The chain's CDR3 is CASSLGPSGGLGAIERPSTS.

The rearrangement uses TRBV7-6 and TRBJ2-1; possible D gene TRBD2, 5 bases. This CDR3 comprises 16 residues. Trimming cost V 4 bases and J 0 bases, with 13 bases left between them. The germline V gene encodes CDR1 SGHVS and CDR2 FNYEAQ. The CDR3 DNA reads as TGTGCCAGCAGCTCGCCAGCGGCTAGCTCCTACAATGAGCAGTTCTTC. Its translation: CASSSPAASSYNEQFF.

The rearrangement links TRBV6-2 or TRBV6-3 to TRBJ2-3, with 12 bases lining up with TRBD2. V shed 2 bases, J shed 5 bases, and the junction held 11 bases outside the gene matches. The germline CDR1 and CDR2 sequences are MNHEY and SVGEGT. The CDR3 extends over 18 amino acids. DNA of the CDR3: TGTGCCAGCAGTTACCCAGCTTCCCTAGCGGGGGGGCAAGATACGCAGTATTTT. This translates into CASSYPASLAGGQDTQYF.

The chain recombines TRBV6-2 or TRBV6-3 with TRBJ2-7; D is ambiguous. CDR1 MNHEY and CDR2 SVGEGT come from the germline V gene. The ends were cut back, 4 bases at V and 4 bases at J, with 17 bases in the middle. The CDR3 extends over 15 amino acids. The CDR3 sequence is CASSFDPPGVYEQYV. The CDR3 nucleotides read TGTGCCAGCAGTTTCGACCCCCCGGGTGTTTACGAGCAGTACGTC.